This T cell receptor beta chain stems from a study of cytomegalovirus exposure and HLA in healthy donors. The PCR employed 60 Vbeta primers together with 13 Jbeta primers. The table came from immunoSEQ multiplex PCR; TCRdb's copy has only in-frame clones and leaves some out. The table for this sample gives 45,000 to 55,000 clones. V was pared by 2 bases and J by 7 bases, with 11 bases between. CDR3 length: 14 amino acids. Germline loops: CDR1 MNHEY, CDR2 SVGAGI. The sample was PBMCs. The sequence was obtained from a man aged 35 to 55 in good health and CMV-seropositive. The chain uses TRBV6-5 and TRBJ2-2, with D maybe TRBD2 (5 bases). CDR3 DNA sequence: TGTGCCAGCAGTTACGCGGAGGATGTCGGGGAGCTGTTTTTT. Protein product: CASSYAEDVGELFF.